The sequence of this T cell receptor (beta chain) was determined in a study of Ad26.COV2.S vaccination and SARS-CoV-2 variants. This CDR3 is 16 amino acids long. V was cut by 1 base and J by 8 bases, with 19 bases left in between. Profiled with immunoSEQ multiplex PCR; TCRdb holds only in-frame clones, not every one. The table includes about 350,000 clones, about 90% detected once. The sample in question was peripheral blood, obtained after recovery from COVID-19. The TCR was taken from a human donor who had recovered from COVID-19. The chain combines TRBV5-3 with TRBJ1-3; D not certain. TRBV5-3 is sorted into the ORF group, with uncertain function. The CDR3 DNA reads TGTGCCAGAAGCTTGAATTCGGGAGCCCTATTCGACACCATATATTTT. Protein product: CARSLNSGALFDTIYF.